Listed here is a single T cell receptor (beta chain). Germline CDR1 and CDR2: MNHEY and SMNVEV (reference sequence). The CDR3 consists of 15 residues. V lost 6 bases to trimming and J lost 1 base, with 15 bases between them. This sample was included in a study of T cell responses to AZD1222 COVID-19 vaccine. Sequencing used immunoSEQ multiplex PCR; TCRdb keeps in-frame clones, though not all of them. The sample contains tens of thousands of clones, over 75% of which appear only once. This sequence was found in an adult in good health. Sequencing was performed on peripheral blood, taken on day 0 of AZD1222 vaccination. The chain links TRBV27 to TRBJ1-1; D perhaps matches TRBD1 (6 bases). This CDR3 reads CASSGTHQPNTEAFF. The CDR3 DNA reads TGTGCCAGCAGCGGGACACACCAACCGAACACTGAAGCTTTCTTT.